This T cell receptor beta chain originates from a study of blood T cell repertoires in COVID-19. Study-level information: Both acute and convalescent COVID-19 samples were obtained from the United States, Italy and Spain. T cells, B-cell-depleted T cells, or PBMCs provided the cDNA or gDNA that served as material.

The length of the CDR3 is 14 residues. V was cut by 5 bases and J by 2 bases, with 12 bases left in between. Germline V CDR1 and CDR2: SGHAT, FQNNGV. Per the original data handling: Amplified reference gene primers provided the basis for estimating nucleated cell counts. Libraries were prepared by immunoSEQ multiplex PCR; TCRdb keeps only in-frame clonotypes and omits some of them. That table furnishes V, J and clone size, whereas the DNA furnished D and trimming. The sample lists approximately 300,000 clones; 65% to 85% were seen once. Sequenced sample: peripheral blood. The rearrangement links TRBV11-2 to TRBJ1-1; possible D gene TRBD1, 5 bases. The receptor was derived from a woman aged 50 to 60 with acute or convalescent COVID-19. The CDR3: CASSLGGGNTEAFF. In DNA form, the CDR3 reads TGTGCCAGCAGCCTTGGGGGGGGAAACACTGAAGCTTTCTTT. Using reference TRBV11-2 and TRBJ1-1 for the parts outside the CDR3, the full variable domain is EAGVAQSPRYKIIEKRQSVAFWCNPISGHATLYWYQQILGQGPKLLIQFQNNGVVDDSQLPKDRFSAERLKGVDSTLKIQPAKLEDSAVYLCASSLGGGNTEAFFGQGTRLTVV.